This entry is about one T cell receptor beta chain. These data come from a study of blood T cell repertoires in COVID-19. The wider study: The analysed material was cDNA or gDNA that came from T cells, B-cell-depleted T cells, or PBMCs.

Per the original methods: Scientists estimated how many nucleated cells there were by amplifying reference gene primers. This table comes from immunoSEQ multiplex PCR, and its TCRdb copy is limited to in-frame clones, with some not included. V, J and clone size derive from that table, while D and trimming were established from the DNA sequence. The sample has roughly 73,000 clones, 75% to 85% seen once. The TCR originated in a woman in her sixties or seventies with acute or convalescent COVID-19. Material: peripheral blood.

CDR3 in DNA: TGTGCCAGCAGTCCATGGGTAGCGGGAGCGTCTACCGGGGAGCTGTTTTTT. It yields the protein CASSPWVAGASTGELFF. This chain uses TRBV6-6 with TRBJ2-2; 9 nucleotides align to TRBD2. J gave up 5 bases and V 5 bases, and 12 bases lay outside the gene matches. Germline V lookup: CDR1 MNHNY, CDR2 SVGAGI (reference sequence). There are 17 residues in the CDR3.